Presented here are 8 T cell receptor beta chains from one specimen sequenced in a study of T cells in Graves' hyperthyroidism and ophthalmopathy. The CDR3 regions of TCR beta were amplified from RNA transcripts. The HTBI primer set drove a first-round RT-PCR of the TCR CDR3. TCRdb ran MiXCR on the multiplex PCR reads and lists one entry per CDR3 protein. The data contain about 400,000 distinct CDR3 sequences, 15% to 19% of them singletons. Material: blood. The receptors shown here come from a woman between 18 and 29 years old with Graves' hyperthyroidism.

This clonotype was found many times. The gene calls are TRBV5-1 and TRBJ1-1; 7 bases line up with TRBD1. Trimming at V came to 5 bases and at J to 4 bases, leaving 5 bases not matched to a gene. This CDR3 is built from 13 residues. The V gene's germline CDR1 is SGHRS and CDR2 YFSETQ. In nucleotides, the CDR3 is TGCGCCAGCAGTTCGGGACAGAGCACTGAAGCTTTCTTT. Translation gives CASSSGQSTEAFF.

This clonotype was observed at least ten times. V gene TRBV9 combines with J gene TRBJ2-1, with TRBD2 identical over 14 bases. This CDR3 has 15 residues. V trimming: 4 bases; J trimming: 10 bases; junction bases outside the gene matches: 7. The germline V gene encodes CDR1 SGDLS and CDR2 YYNGEE. The CDR3: CASSSGLAGGGEQFF. Here the CDR3 DNA reads TGTGCCAGCAGCAGCGGACTAGCGGGAGGTGGCGAGCAGTTCTTC.

As concerns this clonotype: A much larger clone lies a single base off, so this may be a read error. The rearrangement links TRBV9 to TRBJ2-3; 9 bases match TRBD2. Germline V gene data show CDR1 as SGDLS and CDR2 as YYNGEE. The V and J ends lost 3 bases and 4 bases, in that order; junction bases with no gene match: 9. This CDR3 spans 16 amino acids. The CDR3 DNA reads as TGTGCCAGCAGCGGTAGCGGGGGCCTCCCCGCAGATACGCAGTATTTT. Encoded protein: CASSGSGGLPADTQYF. Supplemented by reference TRBV9 and TRBJ2-3, the full variable domain reads DSGVTQTPKHLITATGQRVTLRCSPRSGDLSVYWYQQSLDQGLQFLIQYYNGEERAKGNILERFSAQQFPDLHSELNLSSLELGDSALYFCASSGSGGLPADTQYFGPGTRLTVL.

In its sample, this clonotype was seen many times. V and J are TRBV20-1 and TRBJ1-5; a weak D match, TRBD1 (6 bases). Deletions cut 1 base from V and 2 bases from J, with 15 bases between. The germline V gene has CDR1 DFQATT and CDR2 SNEGSKA (reference sequence). The CDR3 totals 16 residues. CDR3 residues: CSARGGLGEGNQPQHF. CDR3 DNA sequence: TGCAGTGCTAGAGGGGGGCTCGGAGAGGGCAATCAGCCCCAGCATTTT.

This clonotype was counted at least ten times. The J gene is TRBJ2-2, the V gene TRBV12-3 or TRBV12-4, with D perhaps matching TRBD2 (5 bases). The V gene lost 3 bases and the J gene lost 5 bases, with 10 bases spanning the gap. The CDR3 spans 14 residues. CDR3 protein: CASSFRSGTGELFF. Here the CDR3 DNA reads TGTGCCAGCAGTTTTAGAAGCGGAACCGGGGAGCTGTTTTTT.

The rearrangement joins TRBV6-4 to TRBJ1-6, with TRBD1 as a possible D gene (6 bases). V was trimmed by 4 bases and J by 8 bases, leaving 15 bases between them. Germline lookup yields CDR1 MRHNA and CDR2 SNTAGT. This CDR3 region has 15 residues. The CDR3 loop reads CASSATGHPDSPLHF. The CDR3 region has the DNA TGTGCCAGCAGTGCCACGGGACACCCCGATTCACCCCTCCACTTT.

This clonotype was found many times. The chain links TRBV2 to TRBJ1-5; no reliable D call. V lost 1 base and J lost 1, with 5 bases in between. Looked up from germline, CDR1 is SNHLY and CDR2 is FYNNEI. The CDR3 contains 14 residues. The CDR3 bases are TGTGCCAGCAGTGAAGAGCGGAGCAATCAGCCCCAGCATTTT. It is translated as CASSEERSNQPQHF.

Many counts were recorded for this clonotype. The chain links TRBV3-1 to TRBJ1-2; possibly TRBD1 for D (6 bases). Trimming removed 5 bases from V and 5 bases from J, with 21 bases in between. Germline V lookup: CDR1 LGHDT, CDR2 YNNKEL (reference sequence). This CDR3 is 16 amino acids long. CDR3 loop: CASSLTERQAIYGYTF. The DNA of the CDR3 is TGTGCCAGCAGCTTGACCGAGAGACAGGCGATATATGGCTACACCTTC.